This T cell receptor (beta chain) was recovered during a study of cytomegalovirus exposure and HLA in healthy donors. The donors were part of the validation cohort, which consisted of roughly 110 subjects and was separate from the first cohort of 666 subjects. Trimming removed 0 bases from V and 6 bases from J; junction bases left unmatched: 6. The CDR3 consists of 15 residues. The germline V gene has CDR1 SGHTA and CDR2 FQGNSA. As regards this clone: Its antigen remains unknown.

Assay used: immunoSEQ multiplex PCR; TCRdb lists only in-frame clones, some missing. The data show 57,000 or so clones, 90% to 96% seen once. General study points: In vitro confirmation showed a few CMV-associated chains to be CMV antigen specific. Researchers counted 150 to 200 TCR beta chains as cytomegalovirus-associated.

Sequencing was performed on PBMCs. The chain uses TRBV7-2 and TRBJ2-7; 9 nucleotides agree with TRBD2. The sequence derives from a man between 18 and 29 years old in good health and CMV-seronegative. CDR3 bases: TGTGCCAGCAGCTTAGCTAGCGGGAGTAGTCGCGAGCAGTACTTC. Translated, it gives CASSLASGSSREQYF.